This T cell receptor beta chain was profiled in a study of T-cell memory formation after mild COVID-19. In the study overall: Most TCR clusters belonged to a single donor.

There are a few counts of this clonotype. Libraries for TCRalpha and TCRbeta carried sample barcodes and unique molecular identifiers via 5'RACE. MiXCR, run by TCRdb on the 5' RACE reads, gives a single entry per CDR3 protein. This table has under 50,000 distinct CDR3 sequences, roughly 27% appearing once. The V gene lost 5 bases and the J gene lost 6 bases, with 11 bases spanning the gap. In germline, CDR1 is MNHNS, CDR2 SASEGT. The CDR3 is made up of 12 amino acids. The chain recombines TRBV6-1 with TRBJ2-7; possibly TRBD1 for D (6 bases). The sequence was obtained from a man between 18 and 29 years old who had mild COVID-19 (a few samples of this study predate the infection). Cell type and time point are not known. The specimen sequenced was PBMCs or a T cell subset sorted from them (not recorded which). CDR3 sequence (DNA): TGTGCCAGCAGTTACAGGGCTAGCGAGCAGTACGTC. Translation gives CASSYRASEQYV.